This T cell receptor beta chain was captured by sequencing in a study of CD8+CD57+ T cells in acquired aplastic anemia. Background on the study: The average for DNA from sorted CD4+ and CD8+ cells was roughly 3 ug.

The study profiled TCR beta VDJ and CDR3 using genomic DNA as template. TCRdb used MiXCR to reprocess the reads, holding one entry per CDR3 protein. The sample records 150,000 to 200,000 distinct CDR3 sequences, about 60% being singletons. The sample holds many counts of this clonotype. Germline V gene sequence: CDR1 LNHNV, CDR2 YYDKDF (reference sequence). This CDR3 has 12 residues. Trimming took 0 bases from V and 7 from J, leaving 4 bases between them. This TCR derives from a human donor in good health. The chain links TRBV15 to TRBJ2-1, with unresolved D. Sample: sorted CD4+, CD8+, or CD8+CD57+ T cells (not recorded which) from PBMCs. For the CDR3, the DNA is TGTGCCACCAGCAGAGATCCGAATGAGCAGTTCTTC. This translates into CATSRDPNEQFF.